Below are 15 T cell receptor beta chains sequenced from a single sample in a study of cytomegalovirus exposure and HLA in healthy donors. With 60 Vbeta and 13 Jbeta primers, the PCR was carried out. The protocol was immunoSEQ multiplex PCR, while the TCRdb copy is restricted to in-frame clones and leaves out a portion. The sample lists 100,000 to 150,000 clones, 60% to 80% seen once, with roughly 7% in the top ten. Input material: PBMCs. These TCRs come from a male donor in good health and CMV-seronegative.

This rearrangement joins TRBV5-5 to TRBJ2-7; unclear D gene. The V end was cut by 0 bases, the J end by 10 bases, with 11 bases between. The CDR3 sequence is 12 residues long. Germline-derived CDR1 and CDR2 are SGHKS and YYEKEE (reference sequence). The CDR3 DNA is TGTGCCAGCAGCTTGGAGCTGGCGACACAGTACTTC. Translated, it gives CASSLELATQYF.

This chain uses TRBV5-5 with TRBJ2-7, with 7 bases aligning to TRBD1. CDR1 and CDR2 from the germline V gene are SGHKS and YYEKEE (reference sequence). Trimming removed 2 bases from V and 2 bases from J; junction bases left unmatched: 1. The CDR3 runs to 13 residues. CDR3 nucleotide sequence: TGTGCCAGCAGCTTCCAGGGGGCCTACGAGCAGTACTTC. Translation gives CASSFQGAYEQYF.

The chain combines TRBV2 with TRBJ2-5, with 7 bases aligning to TRBD1. This CDR3 spans 15 amino acids. The V segment lost 1 base and the J segment 4 bases; nucleotides outside the gene matches: 6. Germline V lookup: CDR1 SNHLY, CDR2 FYNNEI. CDR3 loop: CASSEGQGVGETQYF. Here the CDR3 DNA reads TGTGCCAGCAGTGAAGGCCAGGGGGTGGGAGAGACCCAGTACTTC.

As DNA, the CDR3 is TGTGCCAGCAGCTTAGAGGAGGTCTCAGGCCCAGATACGCAGTATTTT. This sequence encodes CASSLEEVSGPDTQYF. The V and J genes are TRBV7-8 and TRBJ2-3, with D maybe TRBD2 (5 bases). CDR3 length: 16 residues. Between the trimmed V and J ends, which lost 1 base and 4 bases, there was a span of 15 bases. CDR1 is SGHVS and CDR2 is FQNEAQ in the germline V gene.

V usage is TRBV7-2 and J usage is TRBJ2-5; D is possibly TRBD2 (6 bases). The CDR3 length is 15 residues. Trimming removed 5 bases from V and 5 bases from J, with 18 bases in between. Looked up from germline, CDR1 is SGHTA and CDR2 is FQGNSA. The CDR3 loop reads CASSPTNHRGETQYF. Here the CDR3 DNA reads TGTGCCAGCAGCCCCACTAACCACCGGGGGGAGACCCAGTACTTC.

V is TRBV28 and J is TRBJ1-6; TRBD1 matches 8 bases. With V trimmed by 3 bases and J by 3 bases, 19 bases remained unmatched. Germline V CDR1 and CDR2: MDHEN, SYDVKM. This CDR3 comprises 21 residues. The chain's CDR3 is CASSLPLWQGASDRYNSPLHF. CDR3 bases: TGTGCCAGCAGTTTGCCCCTCTGGCAGGGGGCAAGTGACCGCTATAATTCACCCCTCCACTTT. Based on the CDR3 plus reference TRBV28 and TRBJ1-6, the full variable domain is DVKVTQSSRYLVKRTGEKVFLECVQDMDHENMFWYRQDPGLGLRLIYFSYDVKMKEKGDIPEGYSVSREKKERFSLILESASTNQTSMYLCASSLPLWQGASDRYNSPLHFGNGTRLTVT.

The chain carries TRBV6-6 and TRBJ2-7; D is undetermined. Trimming took off 8 bases at V and 5 bases at J, with 19 bases between the two ends. The CDR3 is made up of 14 amino acids. CDR1 and CDR2 from the germline V gene are MNHNY and SVGAGI (reference sequence). The CDR3 region has the DNA TGTGCCAGCCAAGGTATGGGCAGGTACCACGAGCAGTACTTC. Translation gives CASQGMGRYHEQYF.

J is TRBJ2-3 and V is TRBV10-3; 9 nucleotides line up with TRBD2. The V segment lost 5 bases and the J segment 6 bases; nucleotides outside the gene matches: 6. The CDR3 loop spans 14 amino acids. Germline CDR1 is ENHRY and CDR2 is SYGVKD. The CDR3 DNA reads as TGTGCCATCAGTTTAGCGGGAGTGGAGGATACGCAGTATTTT. Translating gives CAISLAGVEDTQYF.

V usage is TRBV5-1 and J usage is TRBJ2-2; perhaps TRBD2 as D (5 bases). Deletions cut 4 bases from V and 1 base from J, with 14 bases between. The germline gives CDR1 SGHRS, CDR2 YFSETQ. The CDR3 runs 16 residues. CDR3 region: CASSPTPGKNTGELFF. In DNA, the CDR3 is TGCGCCAGCAGCCCCACTCCGGGAAAGAACACCGGGGAGCTGTTTTTT. Supplemented by reference TRBV5-1 and TRBJ2-2, the full variable domain reads KAGVTQTPRYLIKTRGQQVTLSCSPISGHRSVSWYQQTPGQGLQFLFEYFSETQRNKGNFPGRFSGRQFSNSRSEMNVSTLELGDSALYLCASSPTPGKNTGELFFGEGSRLTVL.

The chain carries TRBV28 and TRBJ1-2; D is uncertain. Trimming took off 7 bases at V and 4 bases at J, with 16 bases between the two ends. The length of the CDR3 is 14 residues. From germline, CDR1 is MDHEN and CDR2 SYDVKM. CDR3 sequence reads: CASNEGPDIYGYTF. The CDR3 nucleotides are TGTGCCAGCAATGAGGGCCCGGATATCTATGGCTACACCTTC.

The chain uses TRBV11-2 and TRBJ2-7; 10 bases match TRBD1. This CDR3 spans 15 amino acids. With V trimmed by 5 bases and J by 0 bases, 4 bases remained unmatched. Germline-derived CDR1 and CDR2 are SGHAT and FQNNGV. Written as DNA, the CDR3 is TGTGCCAGCAGCCCGGGACAGGGGTACTCCTACGAGCAGTACTTC. The encoded protein is CASSPGQGYSYEQYF.

The CDR3 DNA reads TGCGCCAGCAGCCTTCCCCCCGGGAGACTCTCCTACGAGCAGTACTTC. It specifies CASSLPPGRLSYEQYF. The chain links TRBV5-1 to TRBJ2-7; D is perhaps TRBD2 (6 bases). The V end was cut by 4 bases, the J end by 0 bases, with 17 bases between. The germline V gene has CDR1 SGHRS and CDR2 YFSETQ. The CDR3 is 16 residues long.

This clone was seen a few times. V gene TRBV19 combines with J gene TRBJ1-2, with a possible D match to TRBD1 (5 bases). V lost 5 bases and J 5 bases, leaving 9 bases between the germline ends. Germline lookup yields CDR1 LNHDA and CDR2 SQIVND (reference sequence). CDR3 length: 12 residues. CDR3 nucleotide sequence: TGTGCCAGTAGTTCCCAGGGATATGGCTACACCTTC. This codes for CASSSQGYGYTF. Full variable domain (rest looked up from reference TRBV19 and TRBJ1-2): DGGITQSPKYLFRKEGQNVTLSCEQNLNHDAMYWYRQDPGQGLRLIYYSQIVNDFQKGDIAEGYSVSREKKESFPLTVTSAQKNPTAFYLCASSSQGYGYTFGSGTRLTVV.

The chain combines TRBV28 with TRBJ2-1; 12 bases map to TRBD2. V was clipped by 8 bases and J by 4 bases; unmatched bases: 6. The length of the CDR3 is 15 residues. Germline V lookup: CDR1 MDHEN, CDR2 SYDVKM. The CDR3 sequence is CASCLAGGNYNEQFF. The CDR3 DNA reads TGTGCCAGCTGCCTAGCGGGAGGGAATTACAATGAGCAGTTCTTC.

This chain joins TRBV19 and TRBJ1-6; 8 nucleotides align to TRBD1. CDR1 and CDR2 from the germline V gene are LNHDA and SQIVND (reference sequence). Unmatched junction bases numbered 5, after V lost 7 bases and J lost 0 bases. This CDR3 region has 16 residues. For the CDR3, the DNA is TGTGCCAGTACCCCGACAGGGGCCTCCTATAATTCACCCCTCCACTTT. Residues: CASTPTGASYNSPLHF. Looking up the rest from reference TRBV19 and TRBJ1-6 gives the full variable domain: DGGITQSPKYLFRKEGQNVTLSCEQNLNHDAMYWYRQDPGQGLRLIYYSQIVNDFQKGDIAEGYSVSREKKESFPLTVTSAQKNPTAFYLCASTPTGASYNSPLHFGNGTRLTVT.